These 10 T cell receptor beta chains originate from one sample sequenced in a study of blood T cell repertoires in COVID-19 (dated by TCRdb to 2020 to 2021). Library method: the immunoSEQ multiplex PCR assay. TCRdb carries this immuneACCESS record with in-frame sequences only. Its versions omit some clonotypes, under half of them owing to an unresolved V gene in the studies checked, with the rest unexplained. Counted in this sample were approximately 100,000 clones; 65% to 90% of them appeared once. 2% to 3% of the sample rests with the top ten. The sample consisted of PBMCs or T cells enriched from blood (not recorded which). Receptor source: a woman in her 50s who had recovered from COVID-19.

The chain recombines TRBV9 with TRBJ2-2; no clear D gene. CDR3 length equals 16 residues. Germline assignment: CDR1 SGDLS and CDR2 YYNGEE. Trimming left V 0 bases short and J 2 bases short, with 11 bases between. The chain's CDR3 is CASSVGMERNTGELFF. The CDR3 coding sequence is TGTGCCAGCAGCGTAGGAATGGAGAGAAACACCGGGGAGCTGTTTTTT.

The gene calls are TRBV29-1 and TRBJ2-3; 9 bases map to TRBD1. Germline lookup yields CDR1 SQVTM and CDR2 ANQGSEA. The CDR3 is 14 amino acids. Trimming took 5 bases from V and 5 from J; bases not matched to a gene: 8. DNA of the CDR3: TGCAGCGTTCAAACCGGGACAGGGAGAGATACGCAGTATTTT. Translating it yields CSVQTGTGRDTQYF.

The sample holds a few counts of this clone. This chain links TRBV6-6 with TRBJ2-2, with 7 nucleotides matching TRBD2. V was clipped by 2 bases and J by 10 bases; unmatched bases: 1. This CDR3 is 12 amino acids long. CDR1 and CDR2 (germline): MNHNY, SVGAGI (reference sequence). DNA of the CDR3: TGTGCCAGCAGTTACCGGGGGGAGGAGCTGTTTTTT. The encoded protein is CASSYRGEELFF.

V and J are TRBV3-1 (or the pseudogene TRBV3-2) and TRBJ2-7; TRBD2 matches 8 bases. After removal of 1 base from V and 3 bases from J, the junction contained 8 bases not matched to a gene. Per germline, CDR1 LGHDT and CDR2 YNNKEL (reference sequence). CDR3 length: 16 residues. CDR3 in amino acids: CASSQVKRETGYEQYF. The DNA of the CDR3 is TGTGCCAGCAGCCAAGTGAAGCGGGAGACCGGCTACGAGCAGTACTTC.

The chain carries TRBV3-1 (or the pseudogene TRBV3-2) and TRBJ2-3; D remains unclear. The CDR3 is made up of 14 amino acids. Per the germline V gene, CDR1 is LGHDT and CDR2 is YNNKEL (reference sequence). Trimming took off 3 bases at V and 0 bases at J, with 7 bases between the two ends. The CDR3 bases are TGTGCCAGCAGCCATCGACAAAGCACAGATACGCAGTATTTT. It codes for CASSHRQSTDTQYF.

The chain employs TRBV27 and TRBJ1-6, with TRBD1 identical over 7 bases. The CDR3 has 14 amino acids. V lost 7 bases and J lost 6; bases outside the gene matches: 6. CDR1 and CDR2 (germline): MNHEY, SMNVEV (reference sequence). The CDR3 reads CASTWDSRNSPLHF. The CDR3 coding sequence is TGTGCCAGCACCTGGGACAGCCGTAATTCACCCCTCCACTTT.

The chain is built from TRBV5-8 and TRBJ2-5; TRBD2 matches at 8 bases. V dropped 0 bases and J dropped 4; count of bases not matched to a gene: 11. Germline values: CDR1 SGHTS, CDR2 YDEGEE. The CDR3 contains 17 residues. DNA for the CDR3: TGTGCCAGCAGCTTGGTACAGGGTAGCGGGATCCGAGAGACCCAGTACTTC. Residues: CASSLVQGSGIRETQYF.

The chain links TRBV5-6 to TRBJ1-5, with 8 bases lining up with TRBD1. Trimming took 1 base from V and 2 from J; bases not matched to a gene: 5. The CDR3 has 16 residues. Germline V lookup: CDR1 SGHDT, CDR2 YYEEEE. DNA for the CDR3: TGTGCCAGCAGCTTGTCAGGGGGCAGTGGCAATCAGCCCCAGCATTTT. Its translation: CASSLSGGSGNQPQHF. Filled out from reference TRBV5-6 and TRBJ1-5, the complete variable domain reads DAGVTQSPTHLIKTRGQQVTLRCSPKSGHDTVSWYQQALGQGPQFIFQYYEEEERQRGNFPDRFSGHQFPNYSSELNVNALLLGDSALYLCASSLSGGSGNQPQHFGDGTRLSIL.

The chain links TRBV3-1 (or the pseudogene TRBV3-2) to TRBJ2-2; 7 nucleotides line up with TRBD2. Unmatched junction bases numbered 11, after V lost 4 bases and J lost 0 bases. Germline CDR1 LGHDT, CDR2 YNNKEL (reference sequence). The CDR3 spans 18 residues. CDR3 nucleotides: TGTGCCAGCAGCCCCGCTGGGGTAGCGGGTCCGAACACCGGGGAGCTGTTTTTT. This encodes CASSPAGVAGPNTGELFF.

The CDR3 DNA follows: TGTGCCAGCAGTTTTCAGGGGGTGGAAGGCACAGATACGCAGTATTTT. As protein: CASSFQGVEGTDTQYF. The chain links TRBV27 to TRBJ2-3; 7 bases align to TRBD1. With 3 bases clipped from V and 1 base from J, the junction kept 7 bases outside the gene matches. The CDR3 length is 16 residues. Germline V gene lookup returns CDR1 MNHEY and CDR2 SMNVEV (reference sequence).